This TCR beta chain is from a study of blood T cell repertoires in COVID-19. The overall study: Sources were T cells, B-cell-depleted T cells, or PBMCs; the material itself was cDNA or gDNA.

The CDR3 totals 17 residues. Germline V gene data show CDR1 as LGHDT and CDR2 as YNNKEL (reference sequence). The V end was cut by 9 bases, the J end by 0 bases, with 21 bases between. The cohort comprised adults aged 18 to 89 years residing in around 25 US areas. The repertoire was sequenced with immunoSEQ multiplex PCR; TCRdb's copy has only in-frame clones and lacks some. The table includes approximately 200,000 clones, approximately 83% detected once. This clone was recorded many times. The sequencing sample was made of PBMCs or T cells enriched from blood (not recorded which). This receptor was obtained from a woman aged 40 to 49 with acute COVID-19. The genes are TRBV3-1 (or the pseudogene TRBV3-2) and TRBJ2-1, with a weak D call TRBD2 (6 bases). The CDR3 here is CASARPGRKGSYNEQFF. The CDR3 DNA follows: TGTGCCAGTGCCAGGCCGGGGAGGAAAGGCTCCTACAATGAGCAGTTCTTC.